These 8 T cell receptor beta chains came from one sample sequenced in a study of blood T cell repertoires in COVID-19. Sequencing was performed with immunoSEQ multiplex PCR; in TCRdb, only in-frame clones are kept and a portion is missing. The data show about 92,000 clones, 72% seen once. The specimen sequenced was peripheral blood. The receptors originated from a woman aged 60-75 years in a cohort sampled during active or convalescent COVID-19.

This chain links TRBV28 with TRBJ1-2; TRBD1 might be the D (5 bases). The germline V gene has CDR1 MDHEN and CDR2 SYDVKM. This CDR3 comprises 17 residues. The V end was cut by 5 bases, the J end by 2 bases, with 21 bases between. CDR3 loop: CASSPINSLQGNYGYTF. CDR3 bases: TGTGCCAGCAGTCCGATCAATTCGTTGCAGGGAAACTATGGCTACACCTTC.

This clone appeared a few times. The chain combines TRBV3-1 (or the pseudogene TRBV3-2) with TRBJ1-3, with a weak D call TRBD1 (5 bases). The ends were cut back, 1 base at V and 1 base at J, with 11 bases in the middle. Germline V gene data show CDR1 as LGHDT and CDR2 as YNNKEL (reference sequence). The CDR3 loop spans 16 amino acids. DNA for the CDR3: TGTGCCAGCAGCCAAGCTTTCCCAGGGTCTGGAAACACCATATATTTT. This translates into CASSQAFPGSGNTIYF.

The chain uses TRBV30 and TRBJ1-1, with TRBD1 as a possible D gene (6 bases). V shed 1 base and J shed 3 bases, with 9 bases lying between them. The CDR3 has 13 residues. The germline V gene has CDR1 GTSNPN and CDR2 SVGIG (reference sequence). CDR3: CAWSEGGYTEAFF. The CDR3, as DNA: TGTGCCTGGAGTGAGGGGGGGTACACTGAAGCTTTCTTT. The variable domain in full, with the rest retrieved from reference TRBV30 and TRBJ1-1, is SQTIHQWPATLVQPVGSPLSLECTVEGTSNPNLYWYRQAAGRGLQLLFYSVGIGQISSEVPQNLSASRPQDRQFILSSKKLLLSDSGFYLCAWSEGGYTEAFFGQGTRLTVV.

The CDR3: CASSESLTGATSYEQYF. DNA for the CDR3: TGTGCCAGCAGTGAATCGCTTACAGGAGCGACTAGCTACGAGCAGTACTTC. The chain employs TRBV6-1 and TRBJ2-7, with D possibly being TRBD2 (6 bases). The CDR3 runs 17 residues. The germline V gene has CDR1 MNHNS and CDR2 SASEGT. Trimming left V 2 bases short and J 3 bases short, with 20 bases between.

The rearrangement uses TRBV19 and TRBJ1-5, with TRBD1 as a possible D gene (6 bases). Trimming took 3 bases from V and 5 from J, leaving 23 bases between them. This CDR3 is built from 18 residues. Germline V lookup: CDR1 LNHDA, CDR2 SQIVND (reference sequence). The CDR3 is CASSIGSGRGGGYQPQHF. As DNA, the CDR3 is TGTGCCAGTAGTATTGGATCCGGTCGAGGGGGAGGGTATCAGCCCCAGCATTTT.

This clone was seen only once. V and J are TRBV7-3 and TRBJ1-6; the D gene is possibly TRBD1 (6 bases). V lost 5 bases to trimming and J lost 8 bases, with 25 bases between them. From germline, CDR1 is SGHTA and CDR2 FQGTGA. There are 18 residues in the CDR3. In DNA, the CDR3 is TGTGCCAGCAGCCCCACCTTTACAGGGTACCGGGTCGATTCACCCCTCCACTTT. Protein: CASSPTFTGYRVDSPLHF. The complete variable domain, with remaining parts taken from reference TRBV7-3 and TRBJ1-6, reads GAGVSQTPSNKVTEKGKYVELRCDPISGHTALYWYRQSLGQGPEFLIYFQGTGAADDSGLPNDRFFAVRPEGSVSTLKIQRTERGDSAVYLCASSPTFTGYRVDSPLHFGNGTRLTVT.

The chain combines TRBV7-3 with TRBJ2-3; 11 bases line up with TRBD2. This CDR3 region has 16 residues. V lost 5 bases, J lost 2 bases, and 6 bases stayed unmatched. Per the germline V gene, CDR1 is SGHTA and CDR2 is FQGTGA. The CDR3 sequence is CASSKTSGGFTDTQYF. The DNA of the CDR3 is TGTGCCAGCAGCAAAACTAGCGGGGGTTTCACAGATACGCAGTATTTT. The complete variable domain, with remaining parts taken from reference TRBV7-3 and TRBJ2-3, reads GAGVSQTPSNKVTEKGKYVELRCDPISGHTALYWYRQSLGQGPEFLIYFQGTGAADDSGLPNDRFFAVRPEGSVSTLKIQRTERGDSAVYLCASSKTSGGFTDTQYFGPGTRLTVL.

The V call is TRBV18, the J call TRBJ1-6; D unresolved. The CDR3 is made up of 15 amino acids. V dropped 0 bases and J dropped 4 bases, with 7 bases sitting between them. Germline-derived CDR1 and CDR2 are KGHSH and LQKENI. CDR3 residues: CASSPPSEYNSPLHF. CDR3 bases: TGTGCCAGCTCACCACCGTCCGAGTATAATTCACCCCTCCACTTT.